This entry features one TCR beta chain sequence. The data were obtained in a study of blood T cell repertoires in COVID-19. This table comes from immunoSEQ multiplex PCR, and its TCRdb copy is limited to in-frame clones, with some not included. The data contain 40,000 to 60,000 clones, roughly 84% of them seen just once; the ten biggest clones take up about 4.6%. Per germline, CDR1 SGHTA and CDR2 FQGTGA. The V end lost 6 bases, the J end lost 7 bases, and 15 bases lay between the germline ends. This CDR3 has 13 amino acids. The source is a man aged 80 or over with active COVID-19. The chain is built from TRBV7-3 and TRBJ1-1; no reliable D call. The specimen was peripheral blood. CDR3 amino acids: CASRRSVQIEAFF. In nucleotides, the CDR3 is TGTGCCAGCAGGCGAAGCGTACAAATTGAAGCTTTCTTT.